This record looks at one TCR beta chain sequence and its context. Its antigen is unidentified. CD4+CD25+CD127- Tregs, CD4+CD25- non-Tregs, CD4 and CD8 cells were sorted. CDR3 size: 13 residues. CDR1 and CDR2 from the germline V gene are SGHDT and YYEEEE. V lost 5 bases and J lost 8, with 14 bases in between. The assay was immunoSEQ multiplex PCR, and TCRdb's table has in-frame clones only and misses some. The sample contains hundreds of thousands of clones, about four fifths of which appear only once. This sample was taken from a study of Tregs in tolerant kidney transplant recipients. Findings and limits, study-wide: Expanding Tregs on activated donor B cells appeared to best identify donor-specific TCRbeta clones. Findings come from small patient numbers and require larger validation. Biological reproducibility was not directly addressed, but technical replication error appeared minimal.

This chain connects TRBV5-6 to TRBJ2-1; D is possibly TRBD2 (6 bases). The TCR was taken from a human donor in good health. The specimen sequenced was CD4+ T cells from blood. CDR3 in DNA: TGTGCCAGCAGTTGGGGACTGCGGGATGAGCAGTTCTTC. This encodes CASSWGLRDEQFF.